The rows below give T cell receptor beta chains drawn from one sample of a study of PD-L1 blockade in urothelial cancer. Sequencing used immunoSEQ multiplex PCR; TCRdb keeps in-frame clones, though not all of them. The sample carries about 84,000 clones, more than 85% recorded once. The material was PBMCs, obtained around atezolizumab (anti-PD-L1) treatment. These receptors came from a man aged 55 to 70 with urothelial cancer. Each CDR3 is given with its conserved first and last residue. The D gene is left open where the match is weak. The size of a clone is reported for some rows only, either as once, few or many, or as a class for expanded clones.

d_call j_call v_call clone_size cdr3_aa cdr3_nt
TRBD2 TRBJ2-2 TRBV15 once CATSRDWEGNTGELFF TGTGCCACCAGCAGAGATTGGGAGGGAAACACCGGGGAGCTGTTTTTT
TRBD1 TRBJ2-7 TRBV19 NA CASSIPGQGPYEQYF TGTGCCAGTAGTATACCGGGACAGGGCCCCTACGAGCAGTACTTC
NA TRBJ2-3 TRBV6-4 NA CASSFTGLADTQYF TGTGCCAGCAGTTTTACAGGTCTTGCAGATACGCAGTATTTT
NA TRBJ2-3 TRBV7-3 NA CASSLTPGRADTQYF TGTGCCAGCAGCTTAACTCCGGGAAGGGCAGATACGCAGTATTTT
NA TRBJ2-7 TRBV15 NA CATSRDTDGGQLYEQYF TGTGCCACCAGCAGAGATACGGATGGTGGACAGCTGTACGAGCAGTACTTC
NA TRBJ1-1 TRBV28 NA CASRSSGGTEAFF TGTGCCAGCAGGTCCTCGGGGGGCACTGAAGCTTTCTTT
TRBD1 TRBJ1-4 TRBV7-8 few CASSSSEQGKKLFF TGTGCCAGCAGCTCCTCGGAACAGGGGAAAAAACTGTTTTTT
NA TRBJ1-3 TRBV30 NA CALTLSGNTIYF TGTGCCTTAACATTGTCTGGAAACACCATATATTTT
NA TRBJ2-7 TRBV7-2 NA CASSLRAVGSSYEQYF TGTGCCAGCAGCTTACGCGCCGTTGGGAGCTCCTACGAGCAGTACTTC
NA TRBJ1-2 TRBV6-6 NA CASTPTGVGYTF TGTGCCAGCACCCCGACAGGAGTTGGCTACACCTTC
NA TRBJ1-2 TRBV9 NA CASSVGEGRNGYTF TGTGCCAGCAGCGTAGGAGAGGGGAGGAATGGCTACACCTTC
NA TRBJ1-2 TRBV19 NA CASSDIGRSGYTF TGTGCCAGTAGTGATATAGGGAGATCTGGCTACACCTTC
NA TRBJ2-7 TRBV19 NA CASSSFSYEQYF TGTGCCAGTAGTTCTTTCTCCTACGAGCAGTACTTC
TRBD1 TRBJ2-2 TRBV29-1 NA CSAKKTGGAGGELFF TGCAGCGCCAAGAAAACAGGGGGCGCGGGCGGGGAGCTGTTTTTT
NA TRBJ1-3 TRBV5-5 NA CASSLVYSGNTIYF TGTGCCAGCAGCTTGGTGTACTCTGGAAACACCATATATTTT
NA TRBJ1-4 TRBV2 NA CASSADGAGGNEKLFF TGTGCCAGCAGTGCTGACGGGGCGGGGGGTAACGAAAAACTGTTTTTT
NA TRBJ1-5 TRBV7-2 NA CASSLGGEGQHF TGTGCCAGCAGCTTAGGGGGAGAGGGCCAGCATTTT
NA TRBJ1-1 TRBV27 NA CASSLSPGLGTEAFF TGTGCCAGCAGTTTATCCCCAGGGCTGGGGACTGAAGCTTTCTTT
TRBD1 TRBJ2-3 TRBV4-1 NA CASSRDRAESTDTQYF TGCGCCAGCAGCCGGGACAGGGCGGAAAGCACAGATACGCAGTATTTT
NA TRBJ2-5 TRBV4-3 NA CASSQEPRRGETQYF TGCGCCAGCAGCCAAGAGCCTAGGCGGGGAGAGACCCAGTACTTC
TRBD1 TRBJ1-1 TRBV6-6 NA CASSRGQGTGAFF TGTGCCAGCAGCCGTGGACAGGGGACTGGAGCTTTCTTT